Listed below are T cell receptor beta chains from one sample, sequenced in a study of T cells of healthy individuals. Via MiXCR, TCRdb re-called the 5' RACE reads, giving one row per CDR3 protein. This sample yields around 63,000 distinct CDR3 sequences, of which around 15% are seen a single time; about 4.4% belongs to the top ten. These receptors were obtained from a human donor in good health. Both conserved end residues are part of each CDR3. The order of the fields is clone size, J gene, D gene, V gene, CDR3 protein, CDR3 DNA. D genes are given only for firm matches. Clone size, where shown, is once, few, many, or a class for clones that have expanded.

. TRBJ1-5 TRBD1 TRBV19 CASSMGQGNQPQHF TGTGCCAGTAGTATGGGACAGGGCAATCAGCCCCAGCATTTT
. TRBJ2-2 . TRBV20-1 CSARSPLAGELFF TGCAGTGCTCGCTCCCCCTTAGCCGGGGAGCTGTTTTTT
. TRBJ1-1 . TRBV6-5 CASYQQFHTEAFF TGTGCCAGCTATCAGCAGTTTCACACTGAAGCTTTCTTT
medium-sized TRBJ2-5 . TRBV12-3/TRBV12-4 CASSLAGGRETQYF TGTGCCAGCAGTTTAGCGGGAGGACGGGAGACCCAGTACTTC
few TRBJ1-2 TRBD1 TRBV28 CASSLLGTGLYGYTF TGTGCCAGCAGTTTATTAGGGACAGGGCTCTATGGCTACACCTTC
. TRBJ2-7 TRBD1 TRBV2 CASSETGTVKRGEQYF TGTGCCAGCAGTGAAACCGGGACAGTAAAGCGAGGCGAGCAGTACTTC
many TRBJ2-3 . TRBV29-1 CSVEDQDTQYF TGCAGCGTTGAAGATCAGGATACGCAGTATTTT
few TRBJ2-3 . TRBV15 CATSLSLSDTQYF TGTGCCACCAGCCTTTCACTTTCAGATACGCAGTATTTT
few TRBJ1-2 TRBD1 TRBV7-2 CASSPRDSNYGYTF TGTGCCAGCAGCCCCCGGGACAGCAACTATGGCTACACCTTC
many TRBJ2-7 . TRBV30 CAWGTGISPYEQYF TGTGCCTGGGGTACCGGGATCAGCCCTTACGAGCAGTACTTC
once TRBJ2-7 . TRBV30 CAWSVQASSYEQYF TGTGCCTGGAGTGTTCAGGCCAGCTCCTACGAGCAGTACTTC
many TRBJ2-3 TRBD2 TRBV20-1 CSASEAGGNADTQYF TGCAGTGCTAGTGAGGCGGGGGGGAACGCAGATACGCAGTATTTT
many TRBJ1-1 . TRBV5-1 CASTTDRNTEAFF TGCGCCAGCACAACCGACAGGAACACTGAAGCTTTCTTT
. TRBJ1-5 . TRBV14 CASSQETLRVCNQPQHF TGTGCCAGCAGCCAAGAAACGCTCAGGGTCTGCAATCAGCCCCAGCATTTT
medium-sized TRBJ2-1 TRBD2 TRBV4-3 CASSFGTSGRRNNEQFF TGCGCCAGCAGCTTCGGGACTAGCGGGAGGCGAAACAATGAGCAGTTCTTC
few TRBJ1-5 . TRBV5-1 CASSQEPGLEPQHF TGCGCCAGCAGCCAGGAACCGGGTTTAGAGCCCCAGCATTTT
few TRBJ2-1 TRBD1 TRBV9 CASSWGGTGDNEQFF TGTGCCAGCAGCTGGGGCGGGACAGGGGACAATGAGCAGTTCTTC
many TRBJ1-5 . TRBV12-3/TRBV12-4 CASSFGDGQPQHF TGTGCCAGCAGTTTCGGGGACGGGCAGCCCCAGCATTTT
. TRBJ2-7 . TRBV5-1 CASSLRRIYEQYF TGCGCCAGCAGCTTGAGGAGGATCTACGAGCAGTACTTC
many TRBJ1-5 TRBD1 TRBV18 CASSPTGGLGNQPQHF TGTGCCAGCTCACCAACAGGGGGCCTTGGCAATCAGCCCCAGCATTTT
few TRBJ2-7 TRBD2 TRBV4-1 CASSQVTGTRGYEQYF TGCGCCAGCAGCCAAGTCACCGGGACTAGAGGGTACGAGCAGTACTTC
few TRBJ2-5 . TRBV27 CASSFGLEGETQYF TGTGCCAGCAGTTTTGGGCTAGAGGGAGAGACCCAGTACTTC
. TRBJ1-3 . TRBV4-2 CASSQGEDSGNTIYF TGTGCCAGCAGCCAAGGAGAGGACTCTGGAAACACCATATATTTT
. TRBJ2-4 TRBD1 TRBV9 CASSTGQGRSAKNIQYF TGTGCCAGCAGCACCGGACAGGGGAGGTCAGCCAAAAACATTCAGTACTTC
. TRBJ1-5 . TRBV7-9 CASSSGGGLQPQHF TGTGCCAGCAGCTCGGGGGGAGGGCTACAGCCCCAGCATTTT
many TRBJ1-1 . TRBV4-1 CASISLERDTEAFF TGCGCCAGCATATCCCTGGAAAGGGACACTGAAGCTTTCTTT
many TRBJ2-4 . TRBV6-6 CASSYGGLAKNIQYF TGTGCCAGCAGTTACGGGGGGCTAGCCAAAAACATTCAGTACTTC
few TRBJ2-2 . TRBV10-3 CASAVLNTGELFF TGTGCCTCCGCAGTCTTGAACACCGGGGAGCTGTTTTTT
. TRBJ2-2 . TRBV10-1 CASSGRGPANTGELFF TGCGCCAGCAGTGGAAGAGGTCCGGCGAACACCGGGGAGCTGTTTTTT
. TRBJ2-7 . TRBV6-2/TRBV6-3 CASSYSGLGEQYF TGTGCCAGCAGTTACTCAGGATTGGGCGAGCAGTACTTC
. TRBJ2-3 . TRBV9 CASSVTPKRTDTQYF TGTGCCAGCAGCGTAACCCCTAAGCGGACAGATACGCAGTATTTT
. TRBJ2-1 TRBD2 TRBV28 CASSLPRKGLASLNEQFF TGTGCCAGCAGTTTGCCGAGAAAGGGACTAGCGTCCCTAAATGAGCAGTTCTTC
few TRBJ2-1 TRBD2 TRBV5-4 CASSLGLPGGLDNEQFF TGTGCCAGCAGCTTGGGGTTACCGGGAGGGCTCGACAATGAGCAGTTCTTC
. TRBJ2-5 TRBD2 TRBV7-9 CASSLAGGPETQYF TGTGCCAGCAGCTTAGCGGGAGGGCCAGAGACCCAGTACTTC
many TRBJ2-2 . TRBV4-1 CASSQDSSWSTGELFF TGCGCCAGCAGCCAAGACAGCTCTTGGAGCACCGGGGAGCTGTTTTTT
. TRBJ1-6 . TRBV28 CASTTSKSWINSPLHF TGTGCCAGCACCACGTCAAAGAGTTGGATAAATTCACCCCTCCACTTT
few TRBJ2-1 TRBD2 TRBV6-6 CASSYSILADYNEQFF TGTGCCAGCAGTTACTCGATACTAGCGGACTACAATGAGCAGTTCTTC
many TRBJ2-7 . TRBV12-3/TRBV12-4 CASTTLGYHQYF TGTGCCAGCACCACCCTGGGGTACCATCAGTACTTC
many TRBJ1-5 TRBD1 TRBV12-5 CASGLVLGRGVDSNQPQHF TGTGCTAGTGGTTTGGTCCTCGGCAGGGGGGTTGATAGCAATCAGCCCCAGCATTTT
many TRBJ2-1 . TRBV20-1 CSASSQLGNEQFF TGCAGTGCTAGTAGTCAACTTGGGAATGAGCAGTTCTTC